This T cell receptor (beta chain) comes out of a study of CD8 T cells in ankylosing spondylitis. Trimming removed 0 bases at V and 3 bases at J, with 7 bases between. The CDR3 extends over 13 amino acids. Germline CDR1 is SGDLS and CDR2 is YYNGEE. Overall study findings and caveats: Seven or eight highly homologous variants formed a TCR beta motif that appeared characteristic of ankylosing spondylitis blood.

The table lists this clonotype with many counts. What it binds is not known. MiXCR, applied by TCRdb to the 5' RACE reads, yields one record per CDR3 protein. The sample holds around 490,000 distinct CDR3 sequences, about 5.4% seen once. Sequencing used blood, either unsorted or a sorted T cell fraction (not recorded which). This clonotype originated in a male donor with ankylosing spondylitis. The chain uses TRBV9 and TRBJ2-7; D uncertain. The CDR3 DNA sequence: TGTGCCAGCAGCGTAGGGGATGACTACGAGCAGTACTTC. It encodes CASSVGDDYEQYF.